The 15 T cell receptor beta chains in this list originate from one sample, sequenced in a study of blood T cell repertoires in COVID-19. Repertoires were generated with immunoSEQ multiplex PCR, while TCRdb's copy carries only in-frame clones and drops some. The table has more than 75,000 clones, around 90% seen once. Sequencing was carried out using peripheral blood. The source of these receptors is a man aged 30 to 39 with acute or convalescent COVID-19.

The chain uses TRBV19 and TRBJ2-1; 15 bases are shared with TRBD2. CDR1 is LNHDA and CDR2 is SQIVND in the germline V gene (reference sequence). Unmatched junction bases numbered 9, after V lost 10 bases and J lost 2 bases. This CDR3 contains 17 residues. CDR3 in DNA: TGTGCCACTCGGGGACTAGCGGGAGGTCCCGCCTACAATGAGCAGTTCTTC. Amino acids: CATRGLAGGPAYNEQFF.

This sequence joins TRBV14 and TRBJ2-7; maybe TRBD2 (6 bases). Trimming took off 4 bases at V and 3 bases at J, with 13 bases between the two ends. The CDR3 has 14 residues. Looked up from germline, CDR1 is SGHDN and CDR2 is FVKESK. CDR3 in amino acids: CASSPIADGYEQYF. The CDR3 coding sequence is TGTGCCAGCAGCCCGATAGCGGACGGCTACGAGCAGTACTTC.

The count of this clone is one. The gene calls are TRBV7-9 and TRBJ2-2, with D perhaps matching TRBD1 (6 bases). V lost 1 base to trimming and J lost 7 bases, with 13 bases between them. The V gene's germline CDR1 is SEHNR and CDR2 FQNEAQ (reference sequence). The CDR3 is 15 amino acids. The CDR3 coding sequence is TGTGCCAGCAGCTTAGGGACAGCCAGGGACGGGGAGCTGTTTTTT. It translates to CASSLGTARDGELFF.

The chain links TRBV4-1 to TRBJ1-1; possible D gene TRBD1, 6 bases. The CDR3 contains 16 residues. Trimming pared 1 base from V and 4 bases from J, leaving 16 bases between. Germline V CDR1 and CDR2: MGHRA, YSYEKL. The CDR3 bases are TGCGCCAGCAGCCAAGGGTTACCGACAGGCCTCACTGAAGCTTTCTTT. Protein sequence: CASSQGLPTGLTEAFF.

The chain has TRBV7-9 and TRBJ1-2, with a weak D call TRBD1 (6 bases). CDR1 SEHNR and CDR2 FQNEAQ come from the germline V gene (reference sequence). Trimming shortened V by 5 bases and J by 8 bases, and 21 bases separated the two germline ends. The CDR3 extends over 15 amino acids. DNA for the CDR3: TGTGCCAGCAGCCGTTCGGACAGCCCAACAGGGGGCTACACCTTC. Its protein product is CASSRSDSPTGGYTF.

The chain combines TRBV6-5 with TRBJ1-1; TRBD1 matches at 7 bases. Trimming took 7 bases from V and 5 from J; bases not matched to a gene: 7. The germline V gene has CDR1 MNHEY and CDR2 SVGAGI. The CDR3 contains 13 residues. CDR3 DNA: TGTGCCAGCATTCTCACAGGGGAAACTGAAGCTTTCTTT. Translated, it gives CASILTGETEAFF.

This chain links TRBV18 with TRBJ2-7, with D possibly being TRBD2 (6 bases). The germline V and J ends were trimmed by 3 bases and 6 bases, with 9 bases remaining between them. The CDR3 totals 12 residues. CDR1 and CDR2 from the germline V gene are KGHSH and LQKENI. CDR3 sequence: CASSPSSAEQYF. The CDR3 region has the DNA TGTGCCAGCTCACCCTCTAGCGCCGAGCAGTACTTC.

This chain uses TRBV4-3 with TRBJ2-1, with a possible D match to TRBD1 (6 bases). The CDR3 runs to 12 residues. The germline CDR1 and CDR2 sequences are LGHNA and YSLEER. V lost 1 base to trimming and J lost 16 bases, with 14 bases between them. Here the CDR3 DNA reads TGCGCCAGCAGCCAAGGTTTGGGGGCGCGATTCTTC. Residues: CASSQGLGARFF.

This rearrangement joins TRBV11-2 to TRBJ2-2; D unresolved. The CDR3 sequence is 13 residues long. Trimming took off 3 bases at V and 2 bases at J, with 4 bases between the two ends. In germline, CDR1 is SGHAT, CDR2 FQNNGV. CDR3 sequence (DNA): TGTGCCAGCAGCTTTACAAACACCGGGGAGCTGTTTTTT. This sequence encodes CASSFTNTGELFF.

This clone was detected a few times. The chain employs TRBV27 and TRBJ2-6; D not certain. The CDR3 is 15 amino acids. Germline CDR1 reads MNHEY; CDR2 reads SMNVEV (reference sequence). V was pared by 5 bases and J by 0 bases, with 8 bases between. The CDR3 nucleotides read TGTGCCAGCAGTCCCAGTGTCTCTGGGGCCAACGTCCTGACTTTC. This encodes CASSPSVSGANVLTF.

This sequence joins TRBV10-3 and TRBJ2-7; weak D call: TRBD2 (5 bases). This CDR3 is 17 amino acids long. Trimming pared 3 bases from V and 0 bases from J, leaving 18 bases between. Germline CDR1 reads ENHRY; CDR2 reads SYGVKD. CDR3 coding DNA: TGTGCCATCAGTGACCCCACCACGGGGTATATCTCCTACGAGCAGTACTTC. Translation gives CAISDPTTGYISYEQYF.

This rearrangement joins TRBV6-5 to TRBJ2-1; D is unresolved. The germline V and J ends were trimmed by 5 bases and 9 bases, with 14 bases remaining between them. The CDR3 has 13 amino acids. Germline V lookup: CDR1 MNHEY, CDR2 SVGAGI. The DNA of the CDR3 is TGTGCCAGCAGTCTACCCAACGGTGGTGAGCAGTTCTTC. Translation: CASSLPNGGEQFF.

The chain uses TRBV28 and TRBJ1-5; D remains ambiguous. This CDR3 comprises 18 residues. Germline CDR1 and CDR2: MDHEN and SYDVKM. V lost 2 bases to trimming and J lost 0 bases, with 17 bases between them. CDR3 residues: CASSLDPLSRYSNQPQHF. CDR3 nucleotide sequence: TGTGCCAGCAGTTTAGATCCCCTTAGCAGATATAGCAATCAGCCCCAGCATTTT. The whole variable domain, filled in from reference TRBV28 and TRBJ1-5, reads DVKVTQSSRYLVKRTGEKVFLECVQDMDHENMFWYRQDPGLGLRLIYFSYDVKMKEKGDIPEGYSVSREKKERFSLILESASTNQTSMYLCASSLDPLSRYSNQPQHFGDGTRLSIL.

CDR3 nucleotides: TGTGCCAGCACCAGCAGGACAGGGACAGGAGCCCAGCATTTT. Amino acids: CASTSRTGTGAQHF. The rearrangement uses TRBV6-5 and TRBJ1-5, with 8 bases that match TRBD1. CDR3 length equals 14 residues. J was trimmed by 11 bases and V by 7 bases; bases with no gene match: 13. From germline, CDR1 is MNHEY and CDR2 SVGAGI.

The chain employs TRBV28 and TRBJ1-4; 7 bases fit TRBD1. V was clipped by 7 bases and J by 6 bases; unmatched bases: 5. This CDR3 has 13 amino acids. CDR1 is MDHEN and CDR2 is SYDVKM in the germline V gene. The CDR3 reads CASIGDRHEKLFF. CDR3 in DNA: TGTGCCAGCATCGGGGACAGACATGAAAAACTGTTTTTT.